These 23 T cell receptor beta chains share one sample of origin, sequenced in a study of identical twins. MiXCR, run by TCRdb on the 5' RACE reads, gives a single entry per CDR3 protein. The table has 230,000 or so distinct CDR3 sequences, around 8.8% seen once. The same data also went into a second study, on yellow fever vaccine responses in identical twins.

What was sequenced was CD8+ T cells sorted from blood. The receptor source for this set is a woman between 18 and 30 years old in good health.

This clonotype was detected a few times. This chain links TRBV20-1 with TRBJ2-1; D is unclear. V was cut by 0 bases and J by 0 bases, with 24 bases left in between. The CDR3 is 20 amino acids. Germline CDR1 is DFQATT and CDR2 is SNEGSKA (reference sequence). CDR3 sequence reads: CSARDLSGIGLASSYNEQFF. The CDR3 region has the DNA TGCAGTGCTAGAGATCTCTCGGGCATTGGCCTGGCCAGCTCCTACAATGAGCAGTTCTTC.

This chain uses TRBV6-2 or TRBV6-3 with TRBJ2-7, with no clear D. V lost 2 bases to trimming and J lost 3 bases, with 17 bases between them. The CDR3 extends over 16 amino acids. Germline lookup yields CDR1 MNHEY and CDR2 SVGEGT. Here the CDR3 DNA reads TGTGCCAGCAGTTACAGACTTCGAGAATACGGCTACGAGCAGTACTTC. Encoded protein: CASSYRLREYGYEQYF.

The chain is built from TRBV7-9 and TRBJ2-1; D unresolved. Trimming took 1 base from V and 2 from J, leaving 9 bases between them. This CDR3 comprises 15 residues. Germline CDR1 SEHNR, CDR2 FQNEAQ (reference sequence). CDR3 loop: CASSLGTVAYNEQFF. CDR3 DNA sequence: TGTGCCAGCAGCTTAGGTACGGTCGCCTACAATGAGCAGTTCTTC.

The chain uses TRBV5-1 and TRBJ2-1; no clear D gene. This CDR3 comprises 14 residues. V was trimmed by 4 bases and J by 3 bases, leaving 11 bases between them. Germline CDR1 and CDR2: SGHRS and YFSETQ. The CDR3 coding sequence is TGCGCCAGCAGCCCGGAAGGGATCTACAATGAGCAGTTCTTC. This sequence encodes CASSPEGIYNEQFF.

This clonotype has a handful of counts. V usage is TRBV28 and J usage is TRBJ2-1; TRBD2 is a possible D gene (5 bases). The CDR3 is 17 residues long. Trimming removed 5 bases from V and 7 bases from J, with 24 bases in between. From germline, CDR1 is MDHEN and CDR2 SYDVKM. The CDR3 loop is CASSATSLGKGWNEQFF. The CDR3, as DNA: TGTGCCAGCAGTGCCACCTCACTAGGGAAGGGCTGGAATGAGCAGTTCTTC.

This clonotype was observed a few times. The chain combines TRBV4-1 with TRBJ2-3; 9 bases align to TRBD1. After removal of 1 base from V and 4 bases from J, the junction contained 6 bases not matched to a gene. The germline V gene encodes CDR1 MGHRA and CDR2 YSYEKL. The CDR3 loop spans 16 amino acids. This chain's CDR3 is CASSQVLGQGSDTQYF. CDR3 DNA: TGCGCCAGCAGCCAAGTTCTGGGACAGGGATCAGATACGCAGTATTTT.

This chain links TRBV6-1 with TRBJ2-1, with 11 bases that match TRBD2. The CDR3 is made up of 14 amino acids. V lost 8 bases and J lost 6; bases outside the gene matches: 6. Germline-derived CDR1 and CDR2 are MNHNS and SASEGT. The CDR3 spells CASGLAGGSNEQFF. The DNA of the CDR3 is TGTGCCAGCGGGCTAGCGGGGGGCTCCAATGAGCAGTTCTTC.

The J gene is TRBJ2-4, the V gene TRBV19; maybe TRBD2 (6 bases). Germline CDR1 reads LNHDA; CDR2 reads SQIVND (reference sequence). Trimming shortened V by 6 bases and J by 4 bases, and 13 bases separated the two germline ends. The CDR3 is 14 residues long. The CDR3 DNA sequence: TGTGCCAGTAGCATTCTGGGAGGAAAAAACATTCAGTACTTC. Translated: CASSILGGKNIQYF.

This clonotype came up a few times. The chain has TRBV4-1 and TRBJ1-1, with TRBD1 identical over 9 bases. Trimming took 2 bases from V and 4 from J; bases not matched to a gene: 11. Per the germline V gene, CDR1 is MGHRA and CDR2 is YSYEKL. The CDR3 extends over 17 amino acids. DNA of the CDR3: TGCGCCAGCAGCCAATTCTTGGGACAGGGAATCGGCACTGAAGCTTTCTTT. Amino acids: CASSQFLGQGIGTEAFF.

This clonotype was recorded at least ten times. The chain combines TRBV29-1 with TRBJ2-1, with D hard to call. This CDR3 contains 13 residues. CDR1 is SQVTM, CDR2 ANQGSEA, per germline. With 8 bases removed from V and 5 bases from J, the gap between germline ends came to 16 bases. The CDR3 sequence is CSPVEAGNNEQFF. CDR3 nucleotide sequence: TGCAGCCCCGTCGAGGCAGGAAACAATGAGCAGTTCTTC.

This clonotype has a handful of counts. The gene calls are TRBV7-9 and TRBJ2-2; D may be TRBD2 (5 bases). Trimming stripped 4 bases from V and 0 bases from J, with 12 bases between. CDR3 length: 16 residues. The germline V gene encodes CDR1 SEHNR and CDR2 FQNEAQ (reference sequence). CDR3 region: CASSSTGSPNTGELFF. The CDR3 nucleotides are TGTGCCAGCAGCTCCACGGGAAGTCCGAACACCGGGGAGCTGTTTTTT.

This clonotype was counted at least ten times. The chain links TRBV2 to TRBJ2-3; 10 bases are a match to TRBD1. CDR1 is SNHLY, CDR2 FYNNEI, per germline. The V segment lost 5 bases and the J segment 3 bases; nucleotides outside the gene matches: 5. The CDR3 loop spans 15 amino acids. CDR3 DNA sequence: TGTGCCAGCAGTTCGGGACAGGGGAATACAGATACGCAGTATTTT. Its translation: CASSSGQGNTDTQYF.

This clonotype has at least ten counts. The CDR3 DNA sequence: TGCAGCGTTGTTTATGGCAGCCCCTACGAGCAGTACTTC. Its protein product is CSVVYGSPYEQYF. V usage is TRBV29-1 and J usage is TRBJ2-7; no definite D call. There are 13 residues in the CDR3. The V end was cut by 4 bases, the J end by 2 bases, with 12 bases between. Germline V gives CDR1 SQVTM, CDR2 ANQGSEA.

This chain uses TRBV5-5 with TRBJ2-7, with 8 bases aligning to TRBD1. The V segment lost 4 bases and the J segment 5 bases; nucleotides outside the gene matches: 8. The CDR3 runs 14 residues. CDR1 SGHKS and CDR2 YYEKEE come from the germline V gene (reference sequence). The CDR3 DNA reads as TGTGCCAGCAGCCTGGACAGGGTGCGTGACGAGCAGTACTTC. Translating it yields CASSLDRVRDEQYF. Drawing the rest from reference TRBV5-5 and TRBJ2-7, the complete variable domain is DAGVTQSPTHLIKTRGQQVTLRCSPISGHKSVSWYQQVLGQGPQFIFQYYEKEERGRGNFPDRFSARQFPNYSSELNVNALLLGDSALYLCASSLDRVRDEQYFGPGTRLTVT.

This clonotype came up many times. This sequence joins TRBV29-1 and TRBJ2-2, with D perhaps being TRBD1 or TRBD2 (5 bases each). This CDR3 region has 15 residues. Trimming stripped 4 bases from V and 1 base from J, with 13 bases between. Germline CDR1 SQVTM, CDR2 ANQGSEA. DNA for the CDR3: TGCAGCGTTGTTCTGGGGGTACGGAACACCGGGGAGCTGTTTTTT. Protein: CSVVLGVRNTGELFF.

The chain has TRBV4-3 and TRBJ2-7, with 13 bases aligning to TRBD2. Germline V gene lookup returns CDR1 LGHNA and CDR2 YSLEER. The CDR3 sequence is 14 residues long. The trim removed 6 bases at V and 4 bases at J, leaving 3 bases unmatched. CDR3 DNA: TGCGCCAGCAGATCGGGACTAGCGGGATACGAGCAGTACTTC. Translating gives CASRSGLAGYEQYF.

The V call is TRBV5-8, the J call TRBJ2-7; 8 bases are a match to TRBD2. The CDR3 spans 14 residues. Per the germline V gene, CDR1 is SGHTS and CDR2 is YDEGEE. J lost 3 bases, V lost 2 bases, and 4 bases had no gene match. The CDR3 DNA reads as TGTGCCAGCAGCTTCCCGGGACTAGTCTACGAGCAGTACTTC. Protein sequence: CASSFPGLVYEQYF.

This clonotype was seen at least ten times. The chain links TRBV6-2 or TRBV6-3 to TRBJ2-1, with 7 bases lining up with TRBD2. Per germline, CDR1 MNHEY and CDR2 SVGEGT. J was trimmed by 0 bases and V by 2 bases; bases with no gene match: 7. This CDR3 comprises 17 residues. The CDR3 bases are TGTGCCAGCAGTTACGGACTAGGCCCGAGCTCCTACAATGAGCAGTTCTTC. It encodes CASSYGLGPSSYNEQFF.

This clonotype was seen more than once but under ten times. The rearrangement joins TRBV6-1 to TRBJ2-7, with 8 positions matching TRBD1. The CDR3 consists of 14 residues. Germline CDR1 MNHNS, CDR2 SASEGT. V was pared by 8 bases and J by 5 bases, with 11 bases of the junction left unmatched. In DNA form, the CDR3 reads TGTGCCAGCTGCCTGACAGGGGATGCGGACGAGCAGTACTTC. Protein sequence: CASCLTGDADEQYF.

The table lists this clonotype with a few counts. The chain employs TRBV5-1 and TRBJ1-6, with TRBD1 identical over 8 bases. The V segment lost 0 bases and the J segment 9 bases; nucleotides outside the gene matches: 5. Germline lookup yields CDR1 SGHRS and CDR2 YFSETQ. The CDR3 extends over 15 amino acids. The CDR3 sequence is CASSLDRGGISPLHF. The CDR3 DNA sequence: TGCGCCAGCAGCTTGGACAGGGGGGGTATTTCACCCCTCCACTTT.

Many counts were recorded for this clonotype. The rearrangement uses TRBV14 and TRBJ1-1; D gene uncertain. This CDR3 region has 15 residues. CDR1 and CDR2 (germline): SGHDN, FVKESK. V lost 0 bases, J lost 0 bases, and 8 bases lay in between. This chain's CDR3 is CASSQDMVMNTEAFF. CDR3 DNA sequence: TGTGCCAGCAGCCAAGATATGGTCATGAACACTGAAGCTTTCTTT.

This clonotype came up many times. The chain employs TRBV5-1 and TRBJ1-4; a possible D gene is TRBD1 (5 bases). The ends were cut back, 4 bases at V and 7 bases at J, with 23 bases in the middle. The CDR3 spans 17 residues. CDR1 SGHRS and CDR2 YFSETQ come from the germline V gene. In DNA, the CDR3 is TGCGCCAGCAGCCTTGCCGGGCCCGGGACGTTCGGTGAAAAACTGTTTTTT. Amino acids: CASSLAGPGTFGEKLFF.

The chain joins TRBV6-2 or TRBV6-3 to TRBJ2-7; D possibly corresponds to TRBD1 (5 bases). The germline V and J ends were trimmed by 4 bases and 3 bases, with 13 bases remaining between them. The CDR3 sequence is 14 residues long. CDR1 is MNHEY and CDR2 is SVGEGT in the germline V gene. In DNA form, the CDR3 reads TGTGCCAGCAGTTCCTGGACAAATCTCTACGAGCAGTACTTC. It encodes CASSSWTNLYEQYF.